These T cell receptor beta chains were read from a single sample in a study of blood T cells in healthy people across ages. TCRdb reprocessed the 5' RACE reads with MiXCR, giving one entry per CDR3 protein. This table holds about 620,000 distinct CDR3 sequences, roughly half found once. The specimen sequenced was blood. The receptors were gathered from a woman at least 80 years old in good health. Both conserved end residues are part of each CDR3. The order of the fields is J gene, V gene, CDR3 protein.

TRBJ2-4,TRBV30,CAWSEQNSARLAKNIQYF
TRBJ2-7,TRBV5-1,CASSLPGLYNEQYF
TRBJ1-5,TRBV7-2,CASSLEGFSNQPQHF
.,TRBV12-3/TRBV12-4,CASSSPGTAAYEQYF
TRBJ2-1,TRBV7-3,CASSLTGTISYNEQFF
TRBJ1-1,TRBV5-1,CASSLEPSYGRGSSREAFF
TRBJ2-7,TRBV4-3,CASSQDVDRRSYEQYF
TRBJ1-2,TRBV24-1,CATSDRTGGDYGYTF
TRBJ2-2,TRBV7-2,CASSPGGVQTGELFF
TRBJ2-1,TRBV12-3/TRBV12-4,CASRPGQGTEQFF
TRBJ2-5,TRBV28,CASSPTGAYRDEQYF
TRBJ1-1,TRBV6-5,CANPPGHPNTEAFF
TRBJ2-1,TRBV10-3,CAISAGYDNEQFF
TRBJ1-4,TRBV7-2,CASRRRDRGSEKLFF
TRBJ2-1,TRBV7-2,CASSPRDRRNEQFF
TRBJ1-5,TRBV5-6,CASSLQGYQPQHF
TRBJ2-4,TRBV24-1,CATSDGTRDIQYF
TRBJ2-7,TRBV20-1,CSASSRFRGYEQYF
TRBJ2-2,TRBV27,CASRTMQRTNTGELFF
TRBJ2-3,TRBV12-3/TRBV12-4,CASSSGGTVRSTDTQYF
TRBJ1-1,TRBV12-3/TRBV12-4,CASSLAMGREAFF
TRBJ2-4,TRBV20-1,CSAGRLQLAKNIQYF
TRBJ2-5,TRBV2,CASTSGGAKGETQYF
TRBJ2-7,TRBV7-9,CASSFGILYEQYF